These 26 T cell receptor beta chains originate from one sample sequenced in a study of radiotherapy plus CTLA-4 blockade in lung cancer. Assay used: immunoSEQ multiplex PCR; TCRdb lists only in-frame clones, some missing. The sample includes 39,000 or so clones, over 65% of them seen just once. Sequences were derived from peripheral blood, sampled from a patient treated with radiotherapy plus ipilimumab. The receptors originated from a human donor with non-small cell lung cancer who had stable disease on radiotherapy plus ipilimumab.

This clone has more than one count but fewer than ten. This rearrangement joins TRBV6-6 to TRBJ1-2; D not resolved. This CDR3 region has 12 residues. V gave up 5 bases and J gave up 7 bases, with 11 bases separating them. In germline, CDR1 is MNHNY, CDR2 SVGAGI (reference sequence). CDR3 residues: CASSPLASGYTF. Written as DNA, the CDR3 is TGTGCCAGCAGTCCACTTGCATCTGGCTACACCTTC.

This clone has only a few counts. V and J are TRBV29-1 and TRBJ1-2; 7 nucleotides agree with TRBD1. The CDR3 extends over 12 amino acids. CDR1 and CDR2 (germline): SQVTM, ANQGSEA. Trimming took 6 bases from V and 4 from J; bases not matched to a gene: 5. CDR3 nucleotides: TGCAGCGTAGGGACAGACAGCTATGGCTACACCTTC. It specifies CSVGTDSYGYTF.

V usage is TRBV27 and J usage is TRBJ2-1; 13 bases line up with TRBD2. The CDR3 has 18 amino acids. CDR1 and CDR2 from the germline V gene are MNHEY and SMNVEV (reference sequence). V trimming: 6 bases; J trimming: 0 bases; junction bases outside the gene matches: 8. The CDR3: CASRAGTSGVSSYNEQFF. The CDR3 nucleotides read TGTGCCAGCAGGGCCGGGACTAGCGGGGTTAGCTCCTACAATGAGCAGTTCTTC.

The V gene is TRBV30, the J gene TRBJ1-1; 7 bases agree with TRBD1. V was clipped by 1 base and J by 3 bases; unmatched bases: 2. Germline V gives CDR1 GTSNPN, CDR2 SVGIG (reference sequence). The CDR3 is made up of 13 amino acids. The CDR3 sequence is CAWSATGDTEAFF. The CDR3 bases are TGTGCCTGGAGTGCCACAGGGGACACTGAAGCTTTCTTT. Full variable domain (rest looked up from reference TRBV30 and TRBJ1-1): SQTIHQWPATLVQPVGSPLSLECTVEGTSNPNLYWYRQAAGRGLQLLFYSVGIGQISSEVPQNLSASRPQDRQFILSSKKLLLSDSGFYLCAWSATGDTEAFFGQGTRLTVV.

This clone was recorded a few times. This chain joins TRBV19 and TRBJ1-1; 10 bases line up with TRBD1. The CDR3 spans 14 residues. The trim removed 4 bases at V and 5 bases at J, leaving 4 bases unmatched. Germline V lookup: CDR1 LNHDA, CDR2 SQIVND (reference sequence). The DNA for the CDR3 is TGTGCCAGTAGTAAGGGACAGGGGAGGACTGAAGCTTTCTTT. It is translated as CASSKGQGRTEAFF.

The CDR3 loop is CASKAGHSSGNTIYF. CDR3 DNA sequence: TGTGCCAGCAAAGCAGGTCACTCCTCTGGAAACACCATATATTTT. V and J are TRBV6-1 and TRBJ1-3; D remains unclear. From germline, CDR1 is MNHNS and CDR2 SASEGT. V was trimmed by 7 bases and J by 0 bases, leaving 13 bases between them. The CDR3 length is 15 residues.

The gene calls are TRBV7-8 and TRBJ2-7, with D possibly matching TRBD2 (6 bases). Germline lookup yields CDR1 SGHVS and CDR2 FQNEAQ. The germline V and J ends were trimmed by 7 bases and 5 bases, with 18 bases remaining between them. This CDR3 has 14 amino acids. The chain's CDR3 is CASISQRGKNEQYV. The CDR3, as DNA: TGTGCCAGCATCTCCCAACGGGGGAAAAACGAGCAGTACGTC.

The V call is TRBV10-3, the J call TRBJ1-1; tentatively, D is TRBD1 (5 bases). Trimming pared 0 bases from V and 0 bases from J, leaving 8 bases between. Germline V lookup: CDR1 ENHRY, CDR2 SYGVKD. This CDR3 has 15 amino acids. CDR3 region: CAISESTRVNTEAFF. In DNA, the CDR3 is TGTGCCATCAGTGAGTCGACCAGGGTGAACACTGAAGCTTTCTTT.

The gene calls are TRBV7-2 and TRBJ1-1, with a weak D call TRBD1 (6 bases). V was pared by 1 base and J by 0 bases, with 15 bases between. This CDR3 contains 17 residues. Germline V gives CDR1 SGHTA, CDR2 FQGNSA. CDR3 loop: CASSLVSQGFLNTEAFF. The CDR3 DNA follows: TGTGCCAGCAGCTTAGTTTCGCAGGGGTTCTTGAACACTGAAGCTTTCTTT.

The genes are TRBV2 and TRBJ2-2; D not resolved. Germline loops: CDR1 SNHLY, CDR2 FYNNEI. The CDR3 loop spans 14 amino acids. The V gene lost 3 bases and the J gene lost 4 bases, with 9 bases spanning the gap. The CDR3 DNA follows: TGTGCCAGCAGTGACCCCAGACGCACCGGGGAGCTGTTTTTT. Amino acid sequence: CASSDPRRTGELFF.

The chain carries TRBV21-1 and TRBJ1-1. TRBV21-1 is a pseudogene locus. The CDR3 spans 15 residues. The CDR3: CASSKVGGGYTEAFF. CDR3 coding DNA: TGTGCCAGCAGCAAAGTTGGAGGGGGGTACACTGAAGCTTTCTTT.

In this sample, this clone turned up once. The J gene is TRBJ2-2, the V gene TRBV27, with TRBD2 matching 8 bases. Germline trimming cut 5 bases from V and 0 bases from J; bases unmatched to any gene: 2. Germline CDR1 and CDR2: MNHEY and SMNVEV (reference sequence). This CDR3 is built from 15 residues. The CDR3 DNA is TGTGCCAGCAGTCATAGCGGGGCGAACACCGGGGAGCTGTTTTTT. The encoded protein is CASSHSGANTGELFF.

This clone showed up just a few times. V and J are TRBV28 and TRBJ2-7; 7 bases align to TRBD2. V shed 6 bases and J 0 bases; nucleotides not matched to a gene: 5. The CDR3 has 14 residues. Looked up from germline, CDR1 is MDHEN and CDR2 is SYDVKM. The DNA for the CDR3 is TGTGCCAGCAGCCTCCCGGGGGGCTCCTACGAGCAGTACGTC. Protein: CASSLPGGSYEQYV.

This clone has just a few counts. This chain connects TRBV6-6 to TRBJ1-3, with a weak D call TRBD1 (5 bases). The V and J ends lost 2 bases and 0 bases respectively, with 11 bases between them. Germline V gene data show CDR1 as MNHNY and CDR2 as SVGAGI (reference sequence). The CDR3 is made up of 16 amino acids. CDR3: CASSYPAGGSGNTIYF. The CDR3 DNA is TGTGCCAGCAGTTACCCTGCGGGGGGCTCTGGAAACACCATATATTTT.

The rearrangement joins TRBV7-8 to TRBJ2-7, with 7 bases that match TRBD1. The CDR3 consists of 14 residues. The germline gives CDR1 SGHVS, CDR2 FQNEAQ. J lost 3 bases, V lost 4 bases, and 6 bases had no gene match. The CDR3 region is CASSSQRQGYEQYV. Here the CDR3 DNA reads TGTGCCAGCAGCTCCCAAAGACAGGGCTACGAGCAGTACGTC.

This clone has only one observation. V gene TRBV7-2 combines with J gene TRBJ2-6; D unresolved. V was cut by 6 bases and J by 1 base, with 13 bases left in between. Germline loops: CDR1 SGHTA, CDR2 FQGNSA. The CDR3 runs 16 residues. The DNA for the CDR3 is TGTGCCAGCAGTCTATCCTCAGTTTCTGGGGCCAACGTCCTGACTTTC. It is translated as CASSLSSVSGANVLTF. The whole variable domain, remainder taken from reference TRBV7-2 and TRBJ2-6, is GAGVSQSPSNKVTEKGKDVELRCDPISGHTALYWYRQSLGQGLEFLIYFQGNSAPDKSGLPSDRFSAERTGGSVSTLTIQRTQQEDSAVYLCASSLSSVSGANVLTFGAGSRLTVL.

The V call is TRBV2, the J call TRBJ1-5, with D maybe TRBD1 (6 bases). Germline V lookup: CDR1 SNHLY, CDR2 FYNNEI. CDR3 length: 12 amino acids. V gave up 7 bases and J gave up 3 bases, with 7 bases separating them. The CDR3 loop reads CASNRVNQPQHF. CDR3 bases: TGTGCCAGCAACAGGGTCAATCAGCCCCAGCATTTT.

The J gene is TRBJ1-4, the V gene TRBV4-1; TRBD1 aligns across 7 bases. There are 15 residues in the CDR3. Trimming removed 4 bases from V and 4 bases from J; junction bases left unmatched: 6. The V gene's germline CDR1 is MGHRA and CDR2 YSYEKL. The CDR3 is CASSRQGGGNEKLFF. For the CDR3, the DNA is TGCGCCAGCAGCCGACAGGGAGGGGGTAATGAAAAACTGTTTTTT.

The genes are TRBV7-2 and TRBJ1-5, with 10 bases matching TRBD1. Looked up from germline, CDR1 is SGHTA and CDR2 is FQGNSA. The CDR3 runs to 15 residues. The V segment lost 7 bases and the J segment 1 base; nucleotides outside the gene matches: 4. CDR3 nucleotides: TGTGCCAGCAAGACAGGGGGCGCAAGCAATCAGCCCCAGCATTTT. Residues: CASKTGGASNQPQHF.

The genes are TRBV7-9 and TRBJ2-2, with 7 bases lining up with TRBD2. Unmatched junction bases numbered 8, after V lost 10 bases and J lost 0 bases. This CDR3 has 15 amino acids. Germline-derived CDR1 and CDR2 are SEHNR and FQNEAQ (reference sequence). The CDR3: CANTARGANTGELFF. The CDR3 nucleotides are TGTGCCAACACCGCCCGGGGGGCGAACACCGGGGAGCTGTTTTTT.

This chain links TRBV13 with TRBJ2-3; no firm D call. CDR1 and CDR2 from the germline V gene are PRHDT and FYEKMQ (reference sequence). This CDR3 contains 11 residues. V was pared by 4 bases and J by 2 bases, with 1 base between. CDR3 in amino acids: CASSSTDTQYF. In DNA, the CDR3 is TGTGCCAGCAGCTCCACAGATACGCAGTATTTT.

The V gene is TRBV2, the J gene TRBJ2-3, with TRBD1 matching 7 bases. Germline CDR1 and CDR2: SNHLY and FYNNEI. V lost 2 bases and J lost 0; bases outside the gene matches: 17. The CDR3 length is 20 residues. The CDR3 sequence is CASSEPTGTGLVPSTDTQYF. The DNA for the CDR3 is TGTGCCAGCAGTGAACCGACAGGGACCGGCTTGGTTCCTAGCACAGATACGCAGTATTTT.

This rearrangement joins TRBV11-2 to TRBJ1-5; no reliable D call. The V gene lost 5 bases and the J gene lost 5 bases, with 7 bases spanning the gap. CDR3 length: 12 residues. The germline gives CDR1 SGHAT, CDR2 FQNNGV. CDR3 sequence (DNA): TGTGCCAGCAGCCGCCCGGATCAGCCCCAGCATTTT. It yields the protein CASSRPDQPQHF.

The J gene is TRBJ2-5, the V gene TRBV7-6, with 8 bases lining up with TRBD1. Germline values: CDR1 SGHVS, CDR2 FNYEAQ. The junction had 12 bases not matched to a gene; V was cut back by 4 bases and J by 5 bases. The CDR3 runs 16 residues. Here the CDR3 DNA reads TGTGCCAGCAGCTCGACCCCAGACAGGGGCCGGGAGACCCAGTACTTC. Translated, it gives CASSSTPDRGRETQYF.

The chain carries TRBV6-4 and TRBJ1-5; no clear D gene. The length of the CDR3 is 13 residues. CDR1 and CDR2 (germline): MRHNA, SNTAGT. Trimming left V 5 bases short and J 1 base short, with 6 bases between. This CDR3 is CASSYDSNQPQHF. The CDR3 DNA reads as TGTGCCAGCAGTTACGACAGCAATCAGCCCCAGCATTTT.

This chain connects TRBV6-5 to TRBJ2-6; D remains unclear. Germline CDR1 reads MNHEY; CDR2 reads SVGAGI. The ends were cut back, 6 bases at V and 3 bases at J, with 9 bases in the middle. This CDR3 region has 14 residues. DNA for the CDR3: TGTGCCAGCAGGGATACCTTTGGGGCCAACGTCCTGACTTTC. Translation gives CASRDTFGANVLTF.